Below, 12 T cell receptor beta chains from the same sample are listed, as sequenced in a study of blood T cell repertoires in COVID-19. Libraries were prepared by immunoSEQ multiplex PCR; TCRdb keeps only in-frame clonotypes and omits some of them. The sample includes about 63,000 clones, about 80% of them seen just once. The source material was peripheral blood. These receptors originate from a human donor in a cohort sampled during active COVID-19.

V is TRBV14 and J is TRBJ2-7; tentatively, D is TRBD1 (5 bases). The CDR3 length is 15 residues. V was pared by 1 base and J by 2 bases, with 12 bases between. Per the germline V gene, CDR1 is SGHDN and CDR2 is FVKESK. CDR3 DNA: TGTGCCAGCAGCCAAGCGGCAGGGTTTCCCTACGAGCAGTACTTC. As protein: CASSQAAGFPYEQYF.

The genes are TRBV19 and TRBJ1-2; no clear D gene. There are 16 residues in the CDR3. With 5 bases removed from V and 2 bases from J, the gap between germline ends came to 18 bases. Germline assignment: CDR1 LNHDA and CDR2 SQIVND (reference sequence). The CDR3 is CASSSRGGFSNYGYTF. CDR3 DNA sequence: TGTGCCAGTAGTTCGAGAGGAGGGTTTTCCAACTATGGCTACACCTTC.

The rearrangement links TRBV11-3 to TRBJ2-1; 9 nucleotides match TRBD1. After removal of 8 bases from V and 10 bases from J, the junction contained 15 bases not matched to a gene. The germline V gene has CDR1 SGHNT and CDR2 YENEEA. The CDR3 totals 15 residues. The CDR3 sequence: CASGRFGTGFSEQFF. The CDR3 bases are TGTGCCAGCGGCCGTTTTGGGACAGGGTTTTCGGAGCAGTTCTTC.

This clone was seen a few times. The J gene is TRBJ1-2, the V gene TRBV19, with D possibly matching TRBD1 (6 bases). Germline CDR1 is LNHDA and CDR2 is SQIVND (reference sequence). CDR3 length: 15 amino acids. Trimming shortened V by 2 bases and J by 3 bases, and 13 bases separated the two germline ends. The CDR3, as DNA: TGTGCCAGTAGTATAATCAGGGGAGTAGACTATGGCTACACCTTC. It encodes CASSIIRGVDYGYTF.

This chain joins TRBV7-3 and TRBJ2-1, with a possible D match to TRBD1 (6 bases). Trimming pared 5 bases from V and 9 bases from J, leaving 14 bases between. This CDR3 is built from 13 residues. Per germline, CDR1 SGHTA and CDR2 FQGTGA. This CDR3 is CASSPISRGEQFF. The CDR3 DNA follows: TGTGCCAGCAGCCCCATTTCCAGGGGTGAGCAGTTCTTC.

The chain is built from TRBV14 and TRBJ2-1; 11 bases align to TRBD2. This CDR3 comprises 15 residues. CDR1 and CDR2 (germline): SGHDN, FVKESK. Trimming cost V 3 bases and J 10 bases; bases outside gene matches: 8. CDR3 protein: CASSHMGLADLEQFF. CDR3 DNA sequence: TGTGCCAGCAGCCACATGGGACTAGCGGATCTAGAGCAGTTCTTC.

This clone was counted between two and nine times. This rearrangement joins TRBV3-1 (or the pseudogene TRBV3-2) to TRBJ1-2; D unclear. The germline V and J ends were trimmed by 3 bases and 3 bases, with 5 bases remaining between them. CDR3 length: 12 amino acids. Germline CDR1 and CDR2: LGHDT and YNNKEL (reference sequence). The chain's CDR3 is CASSQRDYGYTF. The CDR3 DNA reads TGTGCCAGCAGCCAGCGGGACTATGGCTACACCTTC.

The J gene is TRBJ1-2, the V gene TRBV28; no reliable D call. V was pared by 6 bases and J by 12 bases, with 20 bases between. The germline gives CDR1 MDHEN, CDR2 SYDVKM. This CDR3 is 13 amino acids long. The CDR3 loop is CASSDTVRSKHTF. The CDR3 DNA reads as TGTGCCAGCAGCGATACCGTCCGGTCCAAGCACACCTTC.

This clone showed up just once. The CDR3 region is CASRTSGRNTEFF. CDR3 sequence (DNA): TGTGCCAGCCGGACTAGCGGGAGGAATACGGAGTTCTTC. V usage is TRBV6-5 and J usage is TRBJ2-1; 14 bases are shared with TRBD2. Germline CDR1 MNHEY, CDR2 SVGAGI. The CDR3 runs to 13 residues. The V segment lost 8 bases and the J segment 14 bases; nucleotides outside the gene matches: 8.

This clone was observed once. The rearrangement links TRBV5-6 to TRBJ1-1; TRBD1 agrees at 9 bases. J lost 4 bases, V lost 4 bases, and 2 bases had no gene match. Looked up from germline, CDR1 is SGHDT and CDR2 is YYEEEE. The CDR3 totals 13 residues. The CDR3 DNA sequence: TGTGCCAGCAGCCAACAGGGGGCCACTGAAGCTTTCTTT. Residues: CASSQQGATEAFF.

The chain couples TRBV15 to TRBJ1-5; TRBD1 might be the D (5 bases). The germline V gene encodes CDR1 LNHNV and CDR2 YYDKDF (reference sequence). The V gene lost 2 bases and the J gene lost 2 bases, with 10 bases spanning the gap. The CDR3 is 15 residues long. CDR3 sequence (DNA): TGTGCCACCAGCAGAACAGGTAGGGGCAATCAGCCCCAGCATTTT. This translates into CATSRTGRGNQPQHF.

This chain uses TRBV7-9 with TRBJ1-5; D is uncertain. CDR3 length: 14 residues. Germline loops: CDR1 SEHNR, CDR2 FQNEAQ (reference sequence). V lost 2 bases, J lost 7 bases, and 12 bases lay in between. The CDR3: CASSLNPVGQPQHF. The DNA of the CDR3 is TGTGCCAGCAGCTTAAACCCAGTCGGGCAGCCCCAGCATTTT.